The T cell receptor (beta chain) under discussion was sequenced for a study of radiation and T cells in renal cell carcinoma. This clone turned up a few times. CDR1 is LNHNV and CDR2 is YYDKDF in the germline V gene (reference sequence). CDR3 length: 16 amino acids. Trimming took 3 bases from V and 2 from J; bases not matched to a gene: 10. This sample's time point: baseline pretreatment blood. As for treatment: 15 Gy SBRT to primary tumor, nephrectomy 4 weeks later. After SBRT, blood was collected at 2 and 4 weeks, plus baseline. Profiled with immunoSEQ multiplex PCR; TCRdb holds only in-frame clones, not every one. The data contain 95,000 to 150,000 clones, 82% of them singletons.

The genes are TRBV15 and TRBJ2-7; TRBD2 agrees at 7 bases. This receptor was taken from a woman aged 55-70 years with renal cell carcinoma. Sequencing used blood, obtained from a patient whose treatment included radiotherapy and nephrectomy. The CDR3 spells CATSRGRRERAYEQYF. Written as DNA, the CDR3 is TGTGCCACCAGCAGGGGCCGGCGGGAGAGAGCCTACGAGCAGTACTTC.